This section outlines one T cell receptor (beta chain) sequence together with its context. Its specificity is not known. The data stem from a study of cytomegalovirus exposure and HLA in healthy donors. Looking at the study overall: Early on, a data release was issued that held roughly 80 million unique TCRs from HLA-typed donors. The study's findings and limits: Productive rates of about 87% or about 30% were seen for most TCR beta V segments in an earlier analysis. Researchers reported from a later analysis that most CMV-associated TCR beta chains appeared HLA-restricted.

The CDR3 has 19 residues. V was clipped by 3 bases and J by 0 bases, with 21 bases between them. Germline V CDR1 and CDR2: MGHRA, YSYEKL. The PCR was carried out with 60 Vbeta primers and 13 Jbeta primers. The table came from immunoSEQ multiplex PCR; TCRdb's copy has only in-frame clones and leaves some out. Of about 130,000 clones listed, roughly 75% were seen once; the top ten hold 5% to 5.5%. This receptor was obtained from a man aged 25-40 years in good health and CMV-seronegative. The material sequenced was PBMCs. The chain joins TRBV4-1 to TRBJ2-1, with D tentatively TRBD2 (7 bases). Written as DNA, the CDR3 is TGCGCCAGCAGCCAGGACCCCGGGGGGCCTGTTAGCTCCTACAATGAGCAGTTCTTC. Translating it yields CASSQDPGGPVSSYNEQFF.